One sample yielded the 11 T cell receptor beta chains listed below, sequenced in a study of OX40 agonist ivuxolimab in advanced cancers. TCRdb's table, derived via immunoSEQ multiplex PCR, lists solely in-frame clones and lacks some. This sample carries 48,000 or so clones, approximately 90% of them seen once, and the ten largest clones take about 45%. The sequencing here drew on CD4+ or CD8+ T cells sorted from blood, taken in a trial of the OX40 agonist ivuxolimab. These receptors were collected from an adult with an advanced solid tumor such as melanoma, head and neck, liver or kidney cancer.

This chain connects TRBV27 to TRBJ1-1, with a weak D call TRBD1 (5 bases). The CDR3 runs 11 residues. The germline gives CDR1 MNHEY, CDR2 SMNVEV (reference sequence). V lost 8 bases, J lost 4 bases, and 8 bases lay in between. The CDR3 sequence is CASAGTTEAFF. DNA of the CDR3: TGTGCCAGCGCGGGGACCACTGAAGCTTTCTTT.

This chain joins TRBV29-1 and TRBJ1-2; TRBD1 matches at 11 bases. Germline CDR1 SQVTM, CDR2 ANQGSEA. The CDR3 has 14 residues. V was clipped by 6 bases and J by 9 bases; unmatched bases: 12. The CDR3 DNA follows: TGCAGCGTAATTCCGGACAGGGGGCTTGTGAGCTACACCTTC. It specifies CSVIPDRGLVSYTF.

This clone was counted a few times. This chain's CDR3 is CASSVTGNQPQHF. As DNA, the CDR3 is TGTGCCAGCAGCGTCACAGGCAATCAGCCCCAGCATTTT. The J gene is TRBJ1-5, the V gene TRBV6-5, with D unclear. CDR3 length: 13 amino acids. V was clipped by 6 bases and J by 2 bases, with 8 bases between them. The germline V gene has CDR1 MNHEY and CDR2 SVGAGI.

The V gene is TRBV12-5, the J gene TRBJ1-1, with D unclear. The V and J ends lost 7 bases and 11 bases respectively, with 14 bases between them. Germline values: CDR1 LGHNT, CDR2 FRNRAP. CDR3 length: 11 amino acids. In DNA, the CDR3 is TGTGCTAGTGCCACCTTAGGTGGGGCTTTCTTT. Protein sequence: CASATLGGAFF.

V is TRBV28 and J is TRBJ1-2; D gene unclear. Looked up from germline, CDR1 is MDHEN and CDR2 is SYDVKM. The CDR3 runs to 11 residues. V shed 6 bases and J shed 3 bases, with 5 bases lying between them. CDR3 loop: CASRWDYGYTF. The CDR3 DNA is TGTGCCAGCAGGTGGGACTATGGCTACACCTTC.

CDR3 protein: CASSQVGEFYEQYF. The CDR3 coding sequence is TGCGCCAGCAGCCAAGTCGGGGAGTTCTACGAGCAGTACTTC. The rearrangement joins TRBV4-3 to TRBJ2-7, with D possibly TRBD2 on 5 matching bases. Germline loops: CDR1 LGHNA, CDR2 YSLEER. The CDR3 runs 14 residues. V lost 1 base and J lost 3, with 10 bases in between.

This chain connects TRBV6-6 to TRBJ1-5, with D possibly being TRBD1 (5 bases). CDR3 length equals 13 residues. V lost 6 bases to trimming and J lost 6 bases, with 12 bases between them. CDR1 and CDR2 (germline): MNHNY, SVGAGI (reference sequence). The CDR3 DNA reads as TGTGCCAGCAGCCCCCTTGGGGGTCAGCCCCAGCATTTT. It translates to CASSPLGGQPQHF.

The chain has TRBV27 and TRBJ1-2; D is unclear. Deletions cut 0 bases from V and 2 bases from J, with 16 bases between. The CDR3 covers 17 residues. Per the germline V gene, CDR1 is MNHEY and CDR2 is SMNVEV (reference sequence). In nucleotides, the CDR3 is TGTGCCAGCAGTTTATCACTTATCACACAGAGGAACTATGGCTACACCTTC. It is translated as CASSLSLITQRNYGYTF.

The J gene is TRBJ1-4, the V gene TRBV7-2; TRBD1 agrees at 9 bases. There are 15 residues in the CDR3. V was clipped by 5 bases and J by 4 bases; unmatched bases: 5. CDR1 is SGHTA, CDR2 FQGNSA, per germline. The CDR3 loop reads CASSPGTGFNEKLFF. CDR3 DNA sequence: TGTGCCAGCAGCCCGGGGACAGGGTTTAATGAAAAACTGTTTTTT.

This chain uses TRBV5-1 with TRBJ2-7, with a weak D call TRBD1 (5 bases). Deletions cut 0 bases from V and 3 bases from J, with 10 bases between. This CDR3 is 14 amino acids long. From germline, CDR1 is SGHRS and CDR2 YFSETQ. The CDR3 reads CASSLGDSLYEQYF. The DNA for the CDR3 is TGCGCCAGCAGCTTGGGAGACAGTCTCTACGAGCAGTACTTC.

This clone was counted a few times. Other DNA sequences in the sample encode the same CDR3. The rearrangement uses TRBV9 and TRBJ2-7, with D uncertain. Deletions cut 2 bases from V and 0 bases from J, with 6 bases between. The CDR3 loop spans 13 amino acids. Germline values: CDR1 SGDLS, CDR2 YYNGEE. The CDR3 DNA sequence: TGTGCCAGCAGCGTGGGAACCTCCTACGAGCAGTACTTC. This encodes CASSVGTSYEQYF.